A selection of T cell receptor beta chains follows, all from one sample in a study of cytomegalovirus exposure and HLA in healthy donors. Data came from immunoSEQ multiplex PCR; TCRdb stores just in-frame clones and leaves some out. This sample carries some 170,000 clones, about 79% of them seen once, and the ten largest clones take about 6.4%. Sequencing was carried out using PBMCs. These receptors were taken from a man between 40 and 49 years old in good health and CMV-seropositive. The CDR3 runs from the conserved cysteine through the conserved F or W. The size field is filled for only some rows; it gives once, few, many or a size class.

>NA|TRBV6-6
CASTTSGSSYEQYF
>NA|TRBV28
CASSFLRGFGYTF
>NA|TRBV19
CASSSGGTGVDSNQPQHF
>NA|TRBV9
CASSARDPGTDTQYF
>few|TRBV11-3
CASSQGQGMGGYTF
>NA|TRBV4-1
CASSLQLAGVNEQFF
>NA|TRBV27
CASGVLAGNTGELFF
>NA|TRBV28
CASSLIGSGGNQPQHF
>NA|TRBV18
CASSPREGEKLFF
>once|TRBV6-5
CASSRSGRTYNEQFF
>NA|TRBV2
CASSDLGLAGLSYEQYF
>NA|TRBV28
CASSSGTGYGELFF
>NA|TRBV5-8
CASSPRVQNTEAFF
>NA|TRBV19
CASSKPQGSLGTEAFF
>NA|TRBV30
CAWDGGGSQYF
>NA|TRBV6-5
CASSLRVSNYGYTF
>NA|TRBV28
CASSPLAYEQYF
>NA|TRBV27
CASSWGLAGRDTQYF
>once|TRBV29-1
CSLRQTSYNEQFF
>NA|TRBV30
CAWSPGTGWYEQYF